This T cell receptor (beta chain) is drawn from a study of shared clonotypes between healthy human individuals. Study at large: CD8 memory received one plate per donor, CD8 naive two, CD4 memory three and CD4 naive three.

Note on this clone: Its antigen is currently unknown.

The study, taken as a whole, reports: Among non-shared clonotypes, generation probabilities were lower than among those shared by all four donors. How much donors shared clonotypes was expected to be affected by sequencing depth. Among the subsets, naive ones generally showed larger estimated richness than memory ones.

Only in-frame clones appear in the TCRdb table, and some are missing; sequencing was by immunoSEQ multiplex PCR. The sample holds some 2.3 million clones, 85% to 95% seen once. This receptor was taken from a man younger than 35 in good health. Some clones in this sample may be carry-over from other donors' samples. Input material: naive CD4+ T cells from PBMCs. Subset defined: CD45RA+ positively selected.

DNA of the CDR3: TGTGCCAGCAGTGCCCGAGGTAGGACCCTCCACTTT. This translates into CASSARGRTLHF. The V gene is TRBV28, the J gene TRBJ1-6, with no clear D. The CDR3 consists of 12 residues. V was trimmed by 5 bases and J by 14 bases, leaving 13 bases between them. The germline V gene has CDR1 MDHEN and CDR2 SYDVKM.